These T cell receptor beta chains were read from a single sample in a study of regulatory T cells in long-lasting Graves disease. TCRdb itself ran the multiplex PCR reads through MiXCR, one entry per CDR3 protein. The table includes a few hundred thousand distinct CDR3 sequences, roughly a quarter detected once. The starting material was peripheral blood mononuclear cells (PBMCs), obtained when the disease was refractory, from a patient treated with antithyroid drugs. These receptors originate from a female donor with Graves disease. Both conserved end residues are part of each CDR3. Each record gives: V gene, J gene, clone size, CDR3 protein. Expanded clones are given a class, and other clones once, few, many or no size at all.

V: TRBV20-1
J: TRBJ2-7
size: many
CDR3: CSARDTRTGDFYEQYF

V: TRBV11-1
J: TRBJ1-1
size: .
CDR3: CASSLEGPDTEAFF

V: TRBV30
J: TRBJ2-5
size: many
CDR3: CAWTQSYWTSQETQYF

V: TRBV9
J: TRBJ2-7
size: few
CDR3: CASSGGTSGRVEQYF

V: TRBV6-1
J: TRBJ2-7
size: .
CDR3: CASDRGLAGVHSYEQYF

V: TRBV28
J: TRBJ1-6
size: .
CDR3: CASSLSTGGRSPLHF

V: TRBV5-1
J: TRBJ2-2
size: many
CDR3: CASSLAGGTGELFF

V: TRBV6-1
J: TRBJ2-7
size: many
CDR3: CASSTIETAGDEQYF

V: TRBV2
J: TRBJ1-5
size: many
CDR3: CASSNRDSNQPQHF

V: TRBV6-5
J: TRBJ2-2
size: .
CDR3: CASSSTRLLAGEGTGELFF

V: TRBV6-2/TRBV6-3
J: TRBJ2-7
size: .
CDR3: CASSYEFTGGGYEQYF

V: TRBV19
J: TRBJ2-2
size: .
CDR3: CASRLAPLAGGPVGELFF

V: TRBV19
J: TRBJ2-7
size: .
CDR3: CASSGGTGREQYF

V: TRBV11-1
J: TRBJ2-7
size: .
CDR3: CASSLAGGTSYEQYF

V: TRBV10-3
J: TRBJ2-5
size: many
CDR3: CAISEPSPRDSQETQYF

V: TRBV12-3/TRBV12-4
J: TRBJ1-5
size: few
CDR3: CASSPRGRERNQPQHF

V: TRBV2
J: TRBJ2-2
size: few
CDR3: CASSEILGASGRPRFGTGELFF

V: TRBV29-1
J: TRBJ1-2
size: many
CDR3: CSVADRVKGGYTF

V: TRBV12-3/TRBV12-4
J: TRBJ2-3
size: .
CDR3: CASSLAPGRVRSTDTQYF

V: TRBV19
J: TRBJ1-5
size: .
CDR3: CASSMDSWSSNQPQHF

V: TRBV20-1
J: TRBJ2-5
size: few
CDR3: CSARDGGPGTLETQYF

V: TRBV28
J: TRBJ1-5
size: many
CDR3: CASSSLSGTYSNQPQHF

V: TRBV5-5
J: TRBJ2-7
size: few
CDR3: CASTANWRQGGTNEQYF

V: TRBV19
J: TRBJ1-6
size: .
CDR3: CASSGGQFSYNSPLHF

V: TRBV5-1
J: TRBJ2-2
size: .
CDR3: CASSLSSLVAGELFF

V: TRBV6-1
J: TRBJ1-1
size: .
CDR3: CASTLPGQGPDMTEAFF

V: TRBV3-1
J: TRBJ1-2
size: few
CDR3: CASSQDWSGVNGYTF

V: TRBV14
J: TRBJ2-5
size: few
CDR3: CASSQAGQEETQYF

V: TRBV3-1
J: TRBJ1-6
size: many
CDR3: CASSQGLEDSPLHF

V: TRBV6-2/TRBV6-3
J: TRBJ2-5
size: .
CDR3: CASSVSGPTQETQYF

V: TRBV19
J: TRBJ1-2
size: few
CDR3: CASSADRSGSYGYTF

V: TRBV7-2
J: TRBJ1-6
size: .
CDR3: CASSLALGQGRAPLHF

V: TRBV5-1
J: TRBJ2-7
size: .
CDR3: CASSLEGSSSYEQYF

V: TRBV18
J: TRBJ1-5
size: many
CDR3: CASSLNEGRQPQHF

V: TRBV19
J: TRBJ1-1
size: .
CDR3: CASRTTPGGGTEAFF

V: TRBV5-1
J: TRBJ1-5
size: .
CDR3: CASSLGSGGVEPQHF

V: TRBV28
J: TRBJ1-2
size: few
CDR3: CAGRGGETGTNYGYTF

V: TRBV12-3/TRBV12-4
J: TRBJ1-1
size: few
CDR3: CASRGGTYNTEAFF

V: TRBV18
J: TRBJ1-4
size: few
CDR3: CASSPDRGPNEKLFF

V: TRBV19
J: TRBJ2-7
size: .
CDR3: CASSITGSLGHEQYF

V: TRBV20-1
J: TRBJ1-1
size: .
CDR3: CSEQGFSNTEAFF

V: TRBV2
J: TRBJ2-5
size: many
CDR3: CASSEIGQGLKTQYF

V: TRBV28
J: TRBJ2-7
size: many
CDR3: CASRGGINEQYF

V: TRBV7-2
J: TRBJ2-4
size: few
CDR3: CASSGLAETLGKNIQYF

V: TRBV7-8
J: TRBJ2-5
size: .
CDR3: CASSLFTAEETQYF

V: TRBV20-1
J: TRBJ1-5
size: .
CDR3: CSARSLGEQPQHF

V: TRBV7-2
J: TRBJ2-5
size: few
CDR3: CASSVGGFQETQYF

V: TRBV7-9
J: TRBJ2-5
size: many
CDR3: CASSQLAGGPQETQYF

V: TRBV5-1
J: TRBJ1-1
size: .
CDR3: CASAAGTRNTEAFF

V: TRBV20-1
J: TRBJ2-5
size: once
CDR3: CSARIEGHQETQYF

V: TRBV29-1
J: TRBJ1-1
size: .
CDR3: CSVDPHTEAFF

V: TRBV6-5
J: TRBJ2-3
size: .
CDR3: CASSSGTSGQGKDTQYF

V: TRBV27
J: TRBJ2-5
size: .
CDR3: CASSLWPGGMETQYF

V: TRBV6-1
J: TRBJ2-7
size: .
CDR3: CASSTAGVYEQYF

V: TRBV18
J: TRBJ2-5
size: .
CDR3: CASSRDRGRQETQYF

V: TRBV29-1
J: TRBJ2-3
size: .
CDR3: CSVVRRDSPDTQYF